This TCR beta chain was identified during a study of cytomegalovirus exposure and HLA in healthy donors. Study outcomes and limitations: There were some public TCRs occurring in many donors, but most TCR sequences were rare.

Using immunoSEQ multiplex PCR, the repertoire was profiled, and TCRdb retains in-frame clones only, with some absent. Among about 250,000 clones, more than 75% were seen once, and the ten largest hold 12%. V gave up 2 bases and J gave up 8 bases, with 10 bases separating them. The CDR3 spans 12 residues. Germline lookup yields CDR1 SGHVS and CDR2 FQNEAQ. Remarks on this clone: Its target is unknown.

The chain couples TRBV7-8 to TRBJ2-7, with D maybe TRBD1 (6 bases). Sequencing was carried out using PBMCs. The clonotype was recovered from a man aged 18 to 29 in good health and CMV-seropositive. The CDR3 here is CASSLIWDKQYF. The CDR3 bases are TGTGCCAGCAGCTTAATTTGGGACAAGCAGTACTTC.